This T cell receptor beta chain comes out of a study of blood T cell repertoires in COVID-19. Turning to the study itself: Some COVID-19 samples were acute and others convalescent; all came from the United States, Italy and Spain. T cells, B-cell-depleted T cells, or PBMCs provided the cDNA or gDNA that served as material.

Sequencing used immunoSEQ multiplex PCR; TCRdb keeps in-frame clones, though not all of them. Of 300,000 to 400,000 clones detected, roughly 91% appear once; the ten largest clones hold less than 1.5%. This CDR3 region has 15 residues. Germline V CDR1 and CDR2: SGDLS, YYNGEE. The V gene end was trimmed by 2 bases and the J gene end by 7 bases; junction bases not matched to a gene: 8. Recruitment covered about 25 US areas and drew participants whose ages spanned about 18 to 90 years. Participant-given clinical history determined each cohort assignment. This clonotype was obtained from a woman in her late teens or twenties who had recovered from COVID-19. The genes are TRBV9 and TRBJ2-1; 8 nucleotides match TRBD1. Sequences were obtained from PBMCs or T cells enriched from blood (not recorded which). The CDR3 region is CASSVTGDRRNEQFF. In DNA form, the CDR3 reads TGTGCCAGCAGCGTGACAGGGGATCGAAGAAATGAGCAGTTCTTC.